One sample yielded the 5 T cell receptor beta chains listed below, sequenced in a study of blood T cell repertoires in COVID-19. The repertoire was sequenced with immunoSEQ multiplex PCR; TCRdb's copy has only in-frame clones and lacks some. This table has fewer than 250,000 clones, 84% appearing once. The sample comprised peripheral blood. The receptors here all came from a woman aged 45 to 65 with active or convalescent COVID-19.

This rearrangement joins TRBV5-1 to TRBJ2-7, with 10 positions matching TRBD2. The germline V gene has CDR1 SGHRS and CDR2 YFSETQ. With 0 bases clipped from V and 8 bases from J, the junction kept 8 bases outside the gene matches. This CDR3 is 15 amino acids long. CDR3: CASSLVVAGGSKQYF. In nucleotides, the CDR3 is TGCGCCAGCAGCTTGGTGGTAGCGGGAGGCTCCAAGCAGTACTTC.

The chain recombines TRBV5-5 with TRBJ1-1; D gene ambiguous. CDR3 length: 13 residues. From germline, CDR1 is SGHKS and CDR2 YYEKEE (reference sequence). V was clipped by 3 bases and J by 1 base, with 7 bases between them. The CDR3 spells CASSSLPNTEAFF. The CDR3 DNA reads as TGTGCCAGCAGCTCTCTCCCGAACACTGAAGCTTTCTTT.

V gene TRBV6-1 combines with J gene TRBJ2-7, with 9 bases identical to TRBD1. Germline V gene sequence: CDR1 MNHNS, CDR2 SASEGT. The CDR3 sequence is 14 residues long. This chain's CDR3 is CASSEVGAYRGHPV. The CDR3 DNA is TGTGCCAGCAGTGAGGTGGGGGCCTACAGGGGGCACCCCGTC.

Points on this clone: At one end the junction does not follow the germline gene, possibly because of a read error. J is TRBJ1-4 and V is TRBV30; TRBD1 aligns across 8 bases. The germline V gene encodes CDR1 GTSNPN and CDR2 SVGIG (reference sequence). The CDR3 is 11 amino acids. The CDR3 nucleotides are TGTGCCTTCTCCTTGACAGGGGCTTTCCTCTTT. Its translation: CAFSLTGAFLF.

The chain combines TRBV5-6 with TRBJ2-1, with D perhaps matching TRBD2 (6 bases). CDR3 length equals 15 residues. Germline CDR1 SGHDT, CDR2 YYEEEE. V shed 5 bases and J shed 0 bases, with 12 bases lying between them. As DNA, the CDR3 is TGTGCCAGCAGTCATAGCGGATTCTCCTACAATGAGCAGTTCTTC. Protein: CASSHSGFSYNEQFF.